This is a list of T cell receptor beta chains from one sample in a study of T cells in Graves' hyperthyroidism and ophthalmopathy. TCRdb used MiXCR to reprocess the multiplex PCR reads, holding one entry per CDR3 protein. The sample gives over 500,000 distinct CDR3 sequences, roughly 45% of which show up once; about 43% is in the top ten. The sequenced sample was peripheral blood or thyroid tissue (not recorded which). The receptors here all came from an adult woman with Graves' disease, either hyperthyroidism or ophthalmopathy (not recorded which). CDR3s include the opening cysteine and the closing phenylalanine or tryptophan. D genes are given only for firm matches. Expanded clones are given a class, and other clones once, few, many or no size at all.

D	size	J	V	DNA	CDR3
TRBD2	NA	TRBJ2-7	TRBV29-1	TGCAGCGCCGGACTAGCGGGAGGGCCGTACGAGCAGTACTTC	CSAGLAGGPYEQYF
NA	many	TRBJ2-5	TRBV10-3	TGTGCCATTCGAGGGAGCGGGCCCATCCAAGAGACCCAGTACTTC	CAIRGSGPIQETQYF
TRBD1	NA	TRBJ1-5	TRBV20-1	TGCAGTGCTAGAGGACAGGGGGATCAGCCCCAGCATTTT	CSARGQGDQPQHF
TRBD2	NA	TRBJ2-7	TRBV11-1	TGTGCCAGCAGCCAGGGGGGACTAGCGGGGGAATCGTTC	CASSQGGLAGESF
NA	once	TRBJ2-7	TRBV7-9	TGTGCCAGCAGCTTAGGACAGTACTCCTACGAGCAGTACTTC	CASSLGQYSYEQYF
NA	many	TRBJ2-7	TRBV12-3/TRBV12-4	TGTGCCAGCAGTCAAAGACAGTTAGGTGAGCAGTACTTC	CASSQRQLGEQYF
TRBD1	NA	TRBJ1-4	TRBV10-3	TGTGCCATCAGTGAGTCGACAGGGGAGACTGAAAAACTGTTTTTT	CAISESTGETEKLFF
TRBD1	NA	TRBJ1-5	TRBV12-3/TRBV12-4	TGTGCCAGCAAGGACAGGGGCGATCAGCCCCAGCATTTT	CASKDRGDQPQHF
NA	NA	TRBJ1-5	TRBV2	TGTGCCAGCAGTGAAGGGTCCCCGGGGAGGAATCAGCCCCAGCATTTT	CASSEGSPGRNQPQHF
NA	once	TRBJ1-2	TRBV10-3	TGTGCCATCAGTGTCGCAGGGACCTATGGCTACACCTTC	CAISVAGTYGYTF
NA	NA	TRBJ2-5	TRBV10-2	TGTGCCAGCACCTTAGGGGTAGAGACCCAGTACTTC	CASTLGVETQYF
NA	many	TRBJ1-2	TRBV6-6	TGTGCCAGCACTGACAGGACTAACTATGGCTACACCTTC	CASTDRTNYGYTF
NA	NA	TRBJ2-5	TRBV25-1	TGTGCCAGCAGTGAGACAGTACTCCAAGAGACCCAGTACTTC	CASSETVLQETQYF
TRBD1	NA	TRBJ1-1	TRBV7-2	TGTGCCAGCAGGGGTCACAGGGGGCGTACTGAAGCTTTCTTT	CASRGHRGRTEAFF
NA	NA	TRBJ2-7	TRBV2	TGTGCCAGCATAGGAGGGGGGCCCCTTACCGAGCAGTACTTC	CASIGGGPLTEQYF
TRBD1	NA	TRBJ1-2	TRBV7-3	TGTGCCAGCAGCTTCTCGACAGGGGGAAAGTCTGGCTACACCTTC	CASSFSTGGKSGYTF
NA	NA	TRBJ2-7	TRBV9	TGTGCCAGCAGCGCCTCGGGACCAAGTCGCGAGCAGTACTTC	CASSASGPSREQYF
NA	many	TRBJ2-7	TRBV7-9	TGTGCCAGCAGCTCGAGGGACGGGACCTACGAGCAGTACTTC	CASSSRDGTYEQYF
TRBD2	many	TRBJ2-7	TRBV10-3	TGTGCCATCAGTGTCGGGGGGAGCTCCTACGAGCAGTACTTC	CAISVGGSSYEQYF
NA	many	TRBJ2-7	TRBV20-1	TGCAGTGCTAGAGAGGACGGATACTACGAGCAGTACTTC	CSAREDGYYEQYF
TRBD1	many	TRBJ1-4	TRBV29-1	TGCAGCGTTGACCCACAGGGGAATGAAAAACTGTTTTTT	CSVDPQGNEKLFF
NA	NA	TRBJ1-5	TRBV7-8	TGTGGCAGCAGCTTAGAGGACAGCCTTCGGCATTTT	CGSSLEDSLRHF
NA	NA	TRBJ1-4	TRBV7-2	TGTGCCAGCAGCTTAGGGGGAACAGTCAGTGAAAAACTGTTTTTT	CASSLGGTVSEKLFF
NA	few	TRBJ1-2	TRBV10-3	TGTGCCATCAGTGAGTCAGGTGAAGCTAGTCTCAACTATGGCTACACCTTC	CAISESGEASLNYGYTF
NA	NA	TRBJ1-5	TRBV12-3/TRBV12-4	TGTGCCAGCAGTCCCCTGGAGAATCAGCCCCAGCATTTT	CASSPLENQPQHF
TRBD1	many	TRBJ2-7	TRBV19	TGTGCCAGTAGGGACAGGGGAGCGCCTGCCTACGAGCAGTACTTC	CASRDRGAPAYEQYF
NA	NA	TRBJ1-5	TRBV20-1	TGCAGTGCTAGAGGTGGGGGGCGGAGCAATCAGCCCCAGCATTTT	CSARGGGRSNQPQHF
NA	NA	TRBJ2-5	TRBV7-3	TGTGCCAGCAGCTTAATAGAAGAGACCCAGTACTTC	CASSLIEETQYF
NA	many	TRBJ1-5	TRBV4-3	TGCGCCAGCAGCCAAGAGTTGAGCAATCAGCCCCAGCATTTT	CASSQELSNQPQHF
TRBD1	many	TRBJ1-2	TRBV29-1	TGCAGCACAGGGACAGAATATGGCTACACCTTC	CSTGTEYGYTF
TRBD1	few	TRBJ1-2	TRBV18	TGTGCCAGCGCCCGGGACAGGGGCTATGGCTACACCTTC	CASARDRGYGYTF
NA	few	TRBJ1-3	TRBV3-1	TGTGCCAGCAGCCAACGGGACTCAACTGGAAACACCATATATTTT	CASSQRDSTGNTIYF
TRBD1	NA	TRBJ2-2	TRBV12-3/TRBV12-4	TGTGCCAGCAGTGGTGACAGGGTTGGCGGGGAGCTGTTTTTT	CASSGDRVGGELFF
NA	NA	TRBJ1-2	TRBV20-1	TGCAGTGCTAGAGAGCGGCATCCTACCATTGGCTACACCTTC	CSARERHPTIGYTF
NA	NA	TRBJ1-1	TRBV9	TGTGCCAGCACCAGGGACACCAACACTGAAGCTTTCTTT	CASTRDTNTEAFF
NA	NA	TRBJ1-2	TRBV24-1	TGTGCCACCAGTGAGGACGGGGTTAACTATGGCTACACCTTC	CATSEDGVNYGYTF
NA	few	TRBJ1-1	TRBV14	TGTGCCAGCAGCCCGGGGTGGAACACTGAAGCTTTCTTT	CASSPGWNTEAFF
TRBD1	NA	TRBJ2-7	TRBV29-1	TGCAGCGTTGAAGGGACAGGGCTAGAATACGAGCAGTACTTC	CSVEGTGLEYEQYF
TRBD2	NA	TRBJ2-7	TRBV29-1	TGCAGCGTCGCTGGGGGGGAATTTCTAACCTACGAGCAGTACTTC	CSVAGGEFLTYEQYF
NA	few	TRBJ1-6	TRBV15	TGTGCCACCAGCATACCCGGAGAGGCCCTCCACTTT	CATSIPGEALHF
NA	NA	TRBJ1-4	TRBV10-2	TGCGCCAGCAGTGAGGGAGGACCCGGGGTCGAAAAACTGTTTTTT	CASSEGGPGVEKLFF
NA	NA	TRBJ2-7	TRBV19	TGTGCCAGTTCGACGGGAACCAGCTCCTACGAGCAGTACTTC	CASSTGTSSYEQYF
NA	NA	TRBJ2-7	TRBV19	TGTGCCAGTAGTATGGAAATTACAAGTCGTGAGCAGTACTTC	CASSMEITSREQYF
NA	once	TRBJ1-1	TRBV29-1	TGCAGCGCCTTCGGGGTGGAAGCTTTCTTT	CSAFGVEAFF
NA	many	TRBJ2-5	TRBV5-1	TGCGCCAGCAGCTTGGTCAGTTCCGCAGAGACCCAGTACTTC	CASSLVSSAETQYF
TRBD1	NA	TRBJ1-6	TRBV29-1	TGCAGCGCCAGGACAGGGGGCGGTTCACCCCTCCACTTT	CSARTGGGSPLHF
NA	once	TRBJ2-7	TRBV29-1	TGCAGCGTTGAAGGGGGACCTACGGCTTACGAGCAGTACTTC	CSVEGGPTAYEQYF
TRBD1	once	TRBJ2-2	TRBV28	TGTGCCAGCACCGGGACAGGGCGGGCCGGGGAGCTGTTTTTT	CASTGTGRAGELFF
NA	NA	TRBJ1-1	TRBV20-1	TGCAGTGCTAGAGATGGCGGACACGGCGCAACCACTGAAGCTTTCTTT	CSARDGGHGATTEAFF
TRBD1	few	TRBJ2-6	TRBV7-2	TGTGCCAGCAGCCAAACCGCACTCATGACAGGGGTCAACGTCCTGACTTTC	CASSQTALMTGVNVLTF
NA	NA	TRBJ2-2	TRBV24-1	TGTGCCACCAGTGCTACCCTCCCTGGGCGCGGGACGAGGGAGCTGTTTTTT	CATSATLPGRGTRELFF
NA	NA	TRBJ2-5	TRBV3-1	TGTGCCAGCAGCCAGGGCGGTGACGAGACCCAGTACTTC	CASSQGGDETQYF
NA	NA	TRBJ2-5	TRBV9	TGTGCCAGCAGCGACTCGCCTGGGGCGGAGACCCAGTACTTC	CASSDSPGAETQYF
TRBD2	NA	TRBJ2-3	TRBV4-1	TGCGCCAGCAGCCAAGCTAGGGCGGGGGGCACAGATACGCAGTATTTT	CASSQARAGGTDTQYF
NA	NA	TRBJ1-1	TRBV29-1	TGCAGCGCCTCGGACCAGAACACTGAAGCTTTCTTT	CSASDQNTEAFF